This entry describes one T cell receptor beta chain. This sample is part of a study of blood T cell repertoires in COVID-19. Overall study context: From the United States, Italy and Spain came samples of acute and convalescent COVID-19. T cells, B-cell-depleted T cells, or PBMCs supplied cDNA or gDNA.

The CDR3 runs 16 residues. The ends lost 4 bases at V and 8 bases at J; junction bases unmatched: 12. Looked up from germline, CDR1 is LGHDT and CDR2 is YNNKEL (reference sequence). Per the authors' pipeline: Reference gene primers were amplified, and this amplification served to estimate nucleated cell counts. This table comes from immunoSEQ multiplex PCR, and its TCRdb copy is limited to in-frame clones, with some not included. The V and J calls and clone size are taken from that table; D and trimming were inferred from the DNA. The sample lists some 73,000 clones; about 85% were seen once. V usage is TRBV3-1 (or the pseudogene TRBV3-2) and J usage is TRBJ2-1, with TRBD2 matching over 9 bases. The sequence derives from a woman older than 75 with active or convalescent COVID-19. The source material was peripheral blood. The CDR3 DNA reads as TGTGCCAGCAGCCCGGGACGAGCGGGGGGCATTGATGAGCAGTTCTTC. This gives the protein CASSPGRAGGIDEQFF.